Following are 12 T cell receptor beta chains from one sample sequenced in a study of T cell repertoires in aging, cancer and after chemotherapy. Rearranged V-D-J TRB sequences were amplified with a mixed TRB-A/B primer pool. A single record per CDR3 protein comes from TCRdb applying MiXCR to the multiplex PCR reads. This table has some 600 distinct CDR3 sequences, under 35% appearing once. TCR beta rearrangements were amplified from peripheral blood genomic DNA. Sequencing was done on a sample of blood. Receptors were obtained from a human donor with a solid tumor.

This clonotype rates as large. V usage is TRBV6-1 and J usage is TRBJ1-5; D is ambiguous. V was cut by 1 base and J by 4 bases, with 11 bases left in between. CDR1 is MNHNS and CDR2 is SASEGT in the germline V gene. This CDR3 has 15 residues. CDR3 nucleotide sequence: TGTGCCAGCAGTGAAGGGGCGGGGTTAAATCAGCCCCAGCATTTT. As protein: CASSEGAGLNQPQHF.

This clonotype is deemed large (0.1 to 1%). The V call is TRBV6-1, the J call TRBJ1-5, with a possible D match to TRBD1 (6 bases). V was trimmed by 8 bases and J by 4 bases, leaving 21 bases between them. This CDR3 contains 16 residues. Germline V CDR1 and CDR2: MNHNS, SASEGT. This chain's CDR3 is CASQLPGQAFNQPQHF. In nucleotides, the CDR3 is TGTGCCAGCCAATTACCGGGACAAGCGTTTAATCAGCCCCAGCATTTT.

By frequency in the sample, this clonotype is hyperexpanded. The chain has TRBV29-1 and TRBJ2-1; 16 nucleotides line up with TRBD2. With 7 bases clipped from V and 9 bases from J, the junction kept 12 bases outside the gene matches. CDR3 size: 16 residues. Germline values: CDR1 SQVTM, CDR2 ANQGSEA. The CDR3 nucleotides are TGCAGCGCCGGGACTAGCGGGAGGGCCGTCGGCGGTGAGCAGTTCTTC. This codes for CSAGTSGRAVGGEQFF.

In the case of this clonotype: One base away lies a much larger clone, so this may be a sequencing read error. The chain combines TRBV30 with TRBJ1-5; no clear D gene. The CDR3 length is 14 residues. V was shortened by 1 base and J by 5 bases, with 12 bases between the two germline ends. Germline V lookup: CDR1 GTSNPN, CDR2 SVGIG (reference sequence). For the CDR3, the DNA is TGTGCCTGGAGTGAAGGGTTAGGAGATCAGCCCCAGCATTTT. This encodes CAWSEGLGDQPQHF.

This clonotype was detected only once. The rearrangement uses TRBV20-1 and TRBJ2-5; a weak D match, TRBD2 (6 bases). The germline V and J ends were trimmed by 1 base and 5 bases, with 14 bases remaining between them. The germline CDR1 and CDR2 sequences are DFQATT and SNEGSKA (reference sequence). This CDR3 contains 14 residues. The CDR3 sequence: CSARGFSGRETQYF. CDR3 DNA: TGCAGTGCTAGAGGATTCAGCGGGCGGGAGACCCAGTACTTC.

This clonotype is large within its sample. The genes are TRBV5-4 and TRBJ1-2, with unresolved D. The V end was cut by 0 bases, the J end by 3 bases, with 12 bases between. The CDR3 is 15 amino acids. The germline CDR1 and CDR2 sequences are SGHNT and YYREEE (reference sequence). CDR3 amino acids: CASSLDRRVYYGYTF. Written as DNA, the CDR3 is TGTGCCAGCAGCTTGGACAGACGAGTGTACTATGGCTACACCTTC.

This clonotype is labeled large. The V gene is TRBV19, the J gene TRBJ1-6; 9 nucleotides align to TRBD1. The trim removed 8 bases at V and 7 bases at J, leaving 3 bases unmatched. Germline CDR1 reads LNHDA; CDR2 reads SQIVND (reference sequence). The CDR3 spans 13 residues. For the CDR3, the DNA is TGTGCCAGTGGGGACAGGGTAAATTCACCCCTCCACTTT. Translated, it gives CASGDRVNSPLHF.

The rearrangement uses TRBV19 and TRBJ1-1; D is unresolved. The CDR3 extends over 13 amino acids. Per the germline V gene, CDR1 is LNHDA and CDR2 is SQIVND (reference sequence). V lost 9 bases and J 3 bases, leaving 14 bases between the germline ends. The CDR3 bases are TGTGCCAGCAGATTCAGGACGGACACTGAAGCTTTCTTT. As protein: CASRFRTDTEAFF.

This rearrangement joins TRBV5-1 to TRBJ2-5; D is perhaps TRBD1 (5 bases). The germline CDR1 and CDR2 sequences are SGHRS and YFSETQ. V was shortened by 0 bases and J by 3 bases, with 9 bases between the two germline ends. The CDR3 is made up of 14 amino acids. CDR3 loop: CASSLVGAEETQYF. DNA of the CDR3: TGCGCCAGCAGCTTGGTAGGGGCCGAAGAGACCCAGTACTTC.

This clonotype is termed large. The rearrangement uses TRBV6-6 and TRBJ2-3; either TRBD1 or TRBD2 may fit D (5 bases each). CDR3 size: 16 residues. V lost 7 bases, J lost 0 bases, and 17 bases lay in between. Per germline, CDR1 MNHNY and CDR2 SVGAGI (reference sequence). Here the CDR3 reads CASNVGVLSSTDTQYF. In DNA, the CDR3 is TGTGCCAGCAATGTGGGGGTTTTATCTAGCACAGATACGCAGTATTTT.

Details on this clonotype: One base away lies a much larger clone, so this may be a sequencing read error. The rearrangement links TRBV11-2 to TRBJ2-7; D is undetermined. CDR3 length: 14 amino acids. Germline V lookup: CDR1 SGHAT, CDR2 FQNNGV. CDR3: CASSPPYNSYKQYF. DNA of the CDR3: TGTGCCAGCAGCCCCCCCTACAACTCCTACAAGCAGTACTTC.

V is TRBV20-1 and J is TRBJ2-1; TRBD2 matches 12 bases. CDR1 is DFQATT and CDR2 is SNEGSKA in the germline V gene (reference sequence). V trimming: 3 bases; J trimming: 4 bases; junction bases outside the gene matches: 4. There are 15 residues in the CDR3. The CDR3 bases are TGCAGTGCTAGGGTCGGACTAGCGGGATACAATGAGCAGTTCTTC. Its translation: CSARVGLAGYNEQFF.